This T cell receptor (beta chain) was documented in a study of early T cells in non-severe SARS-CoV-2 infection. Via MiXCR, TCRdb re-called the 5' RACE reads, giving one row per CDR3 protein. Of tens of thousands of distinct CDR3 sequences detected, 10% to 15% appear once; the ten largest clones hold 3% to 5%. In this sample, this clonotype turned up many times. The antigen remains undetermined. Study-wide findings and caveats: VDJdb-based matching was biased toward anti-spike CD8 responses and missed private and CD4 specificities.

Per the germline V gene, CDR1 is SGHNT and CDR2 is YYREEE (reference sequence). This CDR3 contains 14 residues. Trimming took 3 bases from V and 0 from J; bases not matched to a gene: 3. The TCR originated in an adult who was a healthcare worker with PCR-confirmed SARS-CoV-2 infection or an uninfected control (not recorded which). Sequencing used whole blood. This chain links TRBV5-4 with TRBJ2-7; 7 bases are shared with TRBD1. The CDR3 DNA reads as TGTGCCAGCAGCTCGGACAGGAGCTCCTACGAGCAGTACTTC. It yields the protein CASSSDRSSYEQYF.